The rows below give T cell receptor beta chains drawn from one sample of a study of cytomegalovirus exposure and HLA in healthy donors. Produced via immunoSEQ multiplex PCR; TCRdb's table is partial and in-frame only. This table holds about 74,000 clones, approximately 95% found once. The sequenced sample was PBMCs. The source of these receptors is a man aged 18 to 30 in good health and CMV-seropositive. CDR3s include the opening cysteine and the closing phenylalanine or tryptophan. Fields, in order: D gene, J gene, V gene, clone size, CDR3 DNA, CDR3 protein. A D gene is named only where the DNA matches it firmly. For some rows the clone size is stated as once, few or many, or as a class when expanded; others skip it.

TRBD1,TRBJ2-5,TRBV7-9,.,TGTGCCAGCAGCTTATATGACAGGGAAGAGACCCAGTACTTC,CASSLYDREETQYF
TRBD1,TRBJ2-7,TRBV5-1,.,TGCGCCAGCAGACCCGGGACAGGGTACGAGCAGTACTTC,CASRPGTGYEQYF
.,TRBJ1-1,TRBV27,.,TGTGCCAGCAGTTTAGGCAGGGGAATTGAAGCTTTCTTT,CASSLGRGIEAFF
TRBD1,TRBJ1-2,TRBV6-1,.,TGTGCCAGCAGTGGGGACAGGGGGGTTCGTGGCTACACCTTC,CASSGDRGVRGYTF
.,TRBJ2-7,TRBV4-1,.,TGCGCCAGCAGCCACCTAGGGGAATCCTACGAGCAGTACTTC,CASSHLGESYEQYF
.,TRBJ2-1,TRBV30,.,TGTGCCTGGAGTGTACCCGGGGAGGCCTACAATGAGCAGTTCTTC,CAWSVPGEAYNEQFF
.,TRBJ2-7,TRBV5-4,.,TGTGCCAGCAGCTTGGGACTGTTGTCCTACGAGCAGTACTTC,CASSLGLLSYEQYF
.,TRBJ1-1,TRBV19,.,TGTGCCAGTAGTATAGTTCCCGGGGACACTGAAGCTTTCTTT,CASSIVPGDTEAFF
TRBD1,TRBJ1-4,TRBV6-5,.,TGTGCCAGCAGTTTACAGGGGGCTACTAATGAAAAACTGTTTTTT,CASSLQGATNEKLFF
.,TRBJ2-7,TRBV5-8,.,TGTGCCAGCAGGTTGACCCCTATCACGACCTACGAGCAGTACTTC,CASRLTPITTYEQYF
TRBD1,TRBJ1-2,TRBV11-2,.,TGTGCCAGCAGCTCCTCAGGGGGTTCAGGTGGCTACACCTTC,CASSSSGGSGGYTF
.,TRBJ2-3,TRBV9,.,TGTGCCAGCAGCATAGGCGGCACAGATACGCAGTATTTT,CASSIGGTDTQYF
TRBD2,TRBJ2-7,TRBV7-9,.,TGTGCCAGCAGCTCGGGGAGCGGGAGAGAGGTCGAGCAGTACTTC,CASSSGSGREVEQYF
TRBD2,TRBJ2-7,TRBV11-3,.,TGTGCCAGCAGCTTAGGGACTAGCGGGAGGGAGCAGTACTTC,CASSLGTSGREQYF
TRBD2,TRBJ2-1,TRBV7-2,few,TGTGCCAGCAGCTTAGTACTAGCGGGACCGTCTACCTACAATGAGCAGTTCTTC,CASSLVLAGPSTYNEQFF
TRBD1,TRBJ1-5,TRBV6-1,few,TGTGCCAGCAGTGATCTCGTCGGGGACAGGGGGGGCAATCAGCCCCAGCATTTT,CASSDLVGDRGGNQPQHF
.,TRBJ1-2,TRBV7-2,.,TGTGCCAGCAGCTGGGGCGGCGAGGGCTACACCTTC,CASSWGGEGYTF
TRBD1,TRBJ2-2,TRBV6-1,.,TGTGCCAGCAGTGAGGGACAGGGGGCCACCGGGGAGCTGTTTTTT,CASSEGQGATGELFF
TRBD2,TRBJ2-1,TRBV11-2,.,TGTGCCAGCAGCGAGCAGGTAGCGGGAGGCAATGAGCAGTTCTTC,CASSEQVAGGNEQFF
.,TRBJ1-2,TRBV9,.,TGTGCCAGCAGCGTAGTAGGAGAGGGCTACACCTTC,CASSVVGEGYTF
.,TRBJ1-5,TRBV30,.,TGTGCCTGGAGTGTAGGTCAGGGTAATCAGCCCCAGCATTTT,CAWSVGQGNQPQHF
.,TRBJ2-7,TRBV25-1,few,TGTGCCAGCAGTGACTCCCACGAGCAGTACTTC,CASSDSHEQYF
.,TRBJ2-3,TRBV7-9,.,TGTGCCAGCAGCCTAACGGAGGCGGATACGCAGTATTTT,CASSLTEADTQYF
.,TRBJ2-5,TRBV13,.,TGTGCCAGCAGCGCCCGGACATTTCAAGAGACCCAGTACTTC,CASSARTFQETQYF
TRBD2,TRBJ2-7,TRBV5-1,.,TGCGCCAGCAGCGTGGGACTAGCGGGAGCCTACGAGCAGTACTTC,CASSVGLAGAYEQYF
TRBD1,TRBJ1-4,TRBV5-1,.,TGCGCCAGCAGCCCGGACAGGGGTCGTGAAAAACTGTTTTTT,CASSPDRGREKLFF
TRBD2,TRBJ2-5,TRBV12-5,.,TGTGCTAGTGGGACGGGACTAGCGTCGAGGTACCAAGAGACCCAGTACTTC,CASGTGLASRYQETQYF
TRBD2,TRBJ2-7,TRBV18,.,TGTGCCAGCTCACCCCAGACTAGCGGGAGCATTGGGTCCTACGAGCAGTACTTC,CASSPQTSGSIGSYEQYF
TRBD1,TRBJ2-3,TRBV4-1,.,TGCGCCAGCAGCCAATACCGGGACAGGGTTTCAGATACGCAGTATTTT,CASSQYRDRVSDTQYF
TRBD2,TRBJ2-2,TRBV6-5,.,TGTGCCACCCTAGCGGGAGGAACCGGGGAGCTGTTTTTT,CATLAGGTGELFF
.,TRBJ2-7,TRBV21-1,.,TGTGCCAGCAACAAGAGGTGTGGGTGGCACCTTATCCACTCCTACGAGCAGTACTTC,CASNKRCGWHLIHSYEQYF
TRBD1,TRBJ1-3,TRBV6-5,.,TGTGCCAGCAGTTACGCGGGGACAGGGGCTTTAAACACCATATATTTT,CASSYAGTGALNTIYF
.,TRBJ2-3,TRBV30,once,TGTGCCTGGAGTCAGACAGGATGGGATACGCAGTATTTT,CAWSQTGWDTQYF
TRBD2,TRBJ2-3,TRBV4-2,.,TGTGCCAGCAGCCAAGACGCGGGAGCGACAGATACGCAGTATTTT,CASSQDAGATDTQYF
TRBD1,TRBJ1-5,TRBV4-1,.,TGCGCCAGCAGCGTTATGATGACAGGGAGCAATCAGCCCCAGCATTTT,CASSVMMTGSNQPQHF
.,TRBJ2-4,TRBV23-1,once,TGCGCCAGCAGTCAGCCACCCTATCCCATTCAGTACTTC,CASSQPPYPIQYF
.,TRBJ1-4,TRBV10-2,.,TGCGCCAGCAGTGACCCCGACAGTGGATCTATGAATGAAAAACTGTTTTTT,CASSDPDSGSMNEKLFF
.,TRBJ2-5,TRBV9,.,TGTGCCAGCAGCCCCCACCGGGAGTCCTGGGAGACCCAGTACTTC,CASSPHRESWETQYF
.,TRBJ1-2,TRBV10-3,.,TGTGCCATCAGTGAGTCGGGCAGGGATGGCTACACCTTC,CAISESGRDGYTF
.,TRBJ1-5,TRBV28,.,TGTGCCAGCCGGGAGTATAGCAATCAGCCCCAGCATTTT,CASREYSNQPQHF
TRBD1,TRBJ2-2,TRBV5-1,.,TGCGCCAGCAGCTGGGACAGGGGAACCACGAACACCGGGGAGCTGTTTTTT,CASSWDRGTTNTGELFF
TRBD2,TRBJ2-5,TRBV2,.,TGTGCCAGCAGCGGACTAGCGGGAGTTGGGGAGACCCAGTACTTC,CASSGLAGVGETQYF
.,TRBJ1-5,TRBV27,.,TGTGCCAGCAGTTTATATAAGAGGGGGTACGGAAGCAATCAGCCCCAGCATTTT,CASSLYKRGYGSNQPQHF
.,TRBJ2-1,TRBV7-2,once,TGTGCCAGCAGCCCAGGGCGGGGCAGCTCCTACAATGAGCAGTTCTTC,CASSPGRGSSYNEQFF
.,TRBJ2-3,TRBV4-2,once,TGTGCCAGCAGCCAAGAGGGCTATACTAGCACAGATACGCAGTATTTT,CASSQEGYTSTDTQYF